This T cell receptor (beta chain) was sequenced in a study of T-cell reconstitution after alpha-beta-depleted transplantation in children. Trimming cost V 2 bases and J 8 bases; bases outside gene matches: 6. CDR1 MNHEY and CDR2 SVGEGT come from the germline V gene. This CDR3 spans 15 amino acids. Molecular barcoding with unique molecular identifiers was used for the TCRbeta library. TCRdb re-called the PCR reads through MiXCR, storing one row per CDR3 protein. The sample yields just over 950,000 distinct CDR3 sequences, around 30% seen once. The sample in question was PBMCs, mostly from graft donor cells, obtained 360 days after TCRalphabeta/CD19-depleted stem cell transplant. The chain links TRBV6-2 or TRBV6-3 to TRBJ2-1, with TRBD1 identical over 10 bases. The receptor's source is a boy under two years old who had a stem cell transplant for SCID, so the T cells may come from the graft donor. The CDR3 bases are TGTGCCAGCAGTTACCCGACAGGGGGCTTCGATGAGCAGTTCTTC. This gives the protein CASSYPTGGFDEQFF.